The source of this T cell receptor (beta chain) is a study of T cell changes during pregnancy in multiple sclerosis. The CDR3 consists of 16 residues. Germline values: CDR1 SGHVS, CDR2 FNYEAQ. Trimming shortened V by 4 bases and J by 2 bases, and 16 bases separated the two germline ends. Here immunoSEQ multiplex PCR was the method, and the copy in TCRdb shows in-frame clones only, minus some. Among tens of thousands of clones, approximately 90% were seen once, and the ten largest hold 0.39%. V is TRBV7-6 and J is TRBJ2-3, with TRBD2 as a possible D gene (6 bases). This TCR derives from a female donor with multiple sclerosis, enrolled in a pregnancy study. The source was CD4+ T cells from peripheral blood mononuclear cells, collected after pregnancy. CDR3 sequence reads: CASSSIQGLDTDTQYF. CDR3 DNA: TGTGCCAGCAGCTCCATCCAGGGACTGGACACAGATACGCAGTATTTT.